This T cell receptor (beta chain) is drawn from a study of CD8+ T cells in alopecia areata. Study at large: For the treated group, dosing was oral tofacitinib at 5 to 10 mg twice daily. General study results and limits: Throughout tofacitinib, many expanded lesional clones continued to persist in scalp and blood.

Treatment given: oral pan-JAK inhibitor, 5-10 mg twice daily. Lesional scalp tissue (obtained by punch biopsy) and peripheral blood were collected from alopecia areata patients. PBMCs, the starting material, were the source of sorted CD4+ and CD8+ T cells. CDR3 size: 14 residues. Germline loops: CDR1 LNHDA, CDR2 SQIVND (reference sequence). With 5 bases removed from V and 8 bases from J, the gap between germline ends came to 16 bases. Reverse transcribed after extraction, RNA yielded cDNA as the sequencing template. This table comes from immunoSEQ multiplex PCR, and its TCRdb copy is limited to in-frame clones, with some not included. The sample shows some 150,000 clones, roughly nine tenths of them seen only once. As to this clone: Its antigen is unknown.

The origin of this receptor is a human donor with alopecia areata. Sequenced material: CD8+ T cells sorted from blood, taken at week 4, from a patient treated with tofacitinib. The rearrangement joins TRBV19 to TRBJ2-1; D gene unclear. CDR3 nucleotides: TGTGCCAGTAGTCCCCGACGTCTTACGGATGAGCAGTTCTTC. It encodes CASSPRRLTDEQFF.